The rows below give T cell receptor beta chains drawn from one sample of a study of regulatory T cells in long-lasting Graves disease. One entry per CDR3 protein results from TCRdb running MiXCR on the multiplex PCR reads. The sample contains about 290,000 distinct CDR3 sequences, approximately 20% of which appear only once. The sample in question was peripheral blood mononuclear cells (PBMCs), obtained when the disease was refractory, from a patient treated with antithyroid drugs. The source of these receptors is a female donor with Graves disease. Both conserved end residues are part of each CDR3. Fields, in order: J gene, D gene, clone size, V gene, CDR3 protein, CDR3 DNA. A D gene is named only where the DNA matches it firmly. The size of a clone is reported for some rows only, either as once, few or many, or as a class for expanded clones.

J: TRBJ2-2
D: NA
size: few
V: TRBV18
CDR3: CASSPNGQNTGELFF
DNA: TGTGCCAGCTCACCAAACGGGCAGAACACCGGGGAGCTGTTTTTT

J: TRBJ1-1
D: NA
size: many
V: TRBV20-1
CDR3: CSAPRQFTTEAFF
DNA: TGCAGTGCTCCCCGACAGTTCACCACTGAAGCTTTCTTT

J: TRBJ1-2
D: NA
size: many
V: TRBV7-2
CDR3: CASSLSWSDGYTF
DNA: TGTGCCAGCAGCTTAAGTTGGAGCGATGGCTACACCTTC

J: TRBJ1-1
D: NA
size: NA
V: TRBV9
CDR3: CASSVSDTEAFF
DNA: TGTGCCAGCAGCGTATCGGACACTGAAGCTTTCTTT

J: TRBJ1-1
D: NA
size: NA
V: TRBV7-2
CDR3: CASSLSKNTEAFF
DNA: TGTGCCAGCAGCTTATCTAAAAACACTGAAGCTTTCTTT

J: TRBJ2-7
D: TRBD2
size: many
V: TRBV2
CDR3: CASSVGGRVTEQYF
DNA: TGTGCCAGCAGTGTCGGCGGGAGAGTCACCGAGCAGTACTTC

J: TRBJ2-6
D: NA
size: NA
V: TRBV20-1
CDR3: CSVDNPSGANVLTF
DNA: TGCAGTGTGGACAACCCCTCTGGGGCCAACGTCCTGACTTTC

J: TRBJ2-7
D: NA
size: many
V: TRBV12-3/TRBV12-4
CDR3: CASSLGYEYEQYF
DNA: TGTGCCAGCAGTTTAGGATATGAATACGAGCAGTACTTC

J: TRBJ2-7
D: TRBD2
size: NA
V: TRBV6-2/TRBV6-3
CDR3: CASQLGTNSYEQYF
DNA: TGTGCCTCACAACTCGGGACTAACTCCTACGAGCAGTACTTC

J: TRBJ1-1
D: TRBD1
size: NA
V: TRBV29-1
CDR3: CSVDLGQGNWAFF
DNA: TGCAGCGTTGATCTCGGACAGGGGAATTGGGCTTTCTTT

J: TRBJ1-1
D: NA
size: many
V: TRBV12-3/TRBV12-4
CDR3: CASRSGTGGVTNTEAFF
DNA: TGTGCCAGCAGATCCGGGACGGGAGGAGTTACTAACACTGAAGCTTTCTTT

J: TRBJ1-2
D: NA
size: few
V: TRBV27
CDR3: CASSFRPRGGYTF
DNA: TGTGCCAGCAGTTTCCGGCCCAGGGGCGGCTACACCTTC

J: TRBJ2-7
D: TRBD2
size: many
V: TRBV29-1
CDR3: CSVGNEERETRYEQYF
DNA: TGCAGCGTTGGAAATGAGGAGCGGGAGACGAGGTACGAGCAGTACTTC

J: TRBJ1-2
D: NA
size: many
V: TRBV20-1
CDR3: CSARFRNNYGYTF
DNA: TGCAGTGCTAGGTTTCGGAACAACTATGGCTACACCTTC

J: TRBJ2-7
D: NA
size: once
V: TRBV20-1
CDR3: CSARDHERGEQYF
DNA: TGCAGTGCTAGAGATCATGAGAGGGGGGAGCAGTACTTC

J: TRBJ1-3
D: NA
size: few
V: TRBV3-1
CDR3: CASSPPRRGAFSGNTIYF
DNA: TGTGCCAGCAGCCCCCCGAGGCGGGGCGCCTTCTCTGGAAACACCATATATTTT

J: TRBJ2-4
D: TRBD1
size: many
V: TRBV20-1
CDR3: CSATTQGNQNIQYF
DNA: TGCAGTGCCACTACACAGGGGAACCAAAACATTCAGTACTTC

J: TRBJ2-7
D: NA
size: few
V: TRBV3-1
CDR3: CASSQQERNYEQYF
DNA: TGTGCCAGCAGCCAGCAAGAGCGGAACTACGAGCAGTACTTC

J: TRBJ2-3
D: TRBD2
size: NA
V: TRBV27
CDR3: CASSFLAETTDTQYF
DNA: TGTGCCAGCAGTTTCCTAGCGGAGACCACAGATACGCAGTATTTT

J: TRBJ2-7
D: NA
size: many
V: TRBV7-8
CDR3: CASSSGPDGEQYF
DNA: TGTGCCAGCAGCTCCGGGCCCGATGGAGAGCAGTACTTC

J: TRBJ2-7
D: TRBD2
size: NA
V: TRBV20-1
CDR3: CSARVPLAGVEQYF
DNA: TGCAGTGCTAGGGTCCCCCTAGCGGGAGTCGAGCAGTACTTC

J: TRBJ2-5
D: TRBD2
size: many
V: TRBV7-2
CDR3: CASSLGAGAGERETQYF
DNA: TGTGCCAGCAGCTTAGGCGCAGGAGCGGGAGAGAGGGAGACCCAGTACTTC

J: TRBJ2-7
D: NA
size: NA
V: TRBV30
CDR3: CAWSVGLAVRNEQYF
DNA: TGTGCCTGGAGTGTTGGGTTAGCAGTTAGGAACGAGCAGTACTTC

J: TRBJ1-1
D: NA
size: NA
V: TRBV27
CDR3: CASSFLGTDFNTEAFF
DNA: TGTGCCAGCAGTTTTTTAGGGACCGACTTTAACACTGAAGCTTTCTTT

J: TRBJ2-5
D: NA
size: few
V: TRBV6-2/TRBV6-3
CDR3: CASSYDRKGETQYF
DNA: TGTGCCAGCAGCTACGACAGGAAGGGAGAGACCCAGTACTTC

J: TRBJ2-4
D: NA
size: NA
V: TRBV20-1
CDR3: CSARESANIQYF
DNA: TGCAGTGCTAGAGAGAGCGCAAACATTCAGTACTTC